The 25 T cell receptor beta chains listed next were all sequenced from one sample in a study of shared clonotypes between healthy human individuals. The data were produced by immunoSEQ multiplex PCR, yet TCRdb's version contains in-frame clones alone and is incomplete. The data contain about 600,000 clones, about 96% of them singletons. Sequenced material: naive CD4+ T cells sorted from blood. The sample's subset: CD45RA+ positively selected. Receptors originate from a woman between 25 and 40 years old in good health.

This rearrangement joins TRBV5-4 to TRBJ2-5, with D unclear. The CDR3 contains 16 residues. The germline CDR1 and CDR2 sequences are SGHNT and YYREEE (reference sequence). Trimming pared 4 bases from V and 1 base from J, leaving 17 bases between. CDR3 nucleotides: TGTGCCAGCAGCACCCACAAGGGAAACACCCAAGAGACCCAGTACTTC. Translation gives CASSTHKGNTQETQYF.

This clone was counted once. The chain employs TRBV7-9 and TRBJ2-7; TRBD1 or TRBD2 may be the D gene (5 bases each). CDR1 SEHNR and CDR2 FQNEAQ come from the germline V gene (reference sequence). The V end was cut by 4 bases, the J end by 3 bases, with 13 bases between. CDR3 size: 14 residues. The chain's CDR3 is CASSYQGPLYEQYF. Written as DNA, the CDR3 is TGTGCCAGCAGCTATCAGGGACCCCTCTACGAGCAGTACTTC.

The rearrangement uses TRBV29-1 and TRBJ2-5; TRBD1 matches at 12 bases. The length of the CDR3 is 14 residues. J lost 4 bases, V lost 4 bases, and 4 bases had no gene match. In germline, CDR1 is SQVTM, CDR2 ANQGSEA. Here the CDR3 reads CSVAGTGGPETQYF. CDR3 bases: TGCAGCGTTGCCGGGACAGGGGGCCCAGAGACCCAGTACTTC.

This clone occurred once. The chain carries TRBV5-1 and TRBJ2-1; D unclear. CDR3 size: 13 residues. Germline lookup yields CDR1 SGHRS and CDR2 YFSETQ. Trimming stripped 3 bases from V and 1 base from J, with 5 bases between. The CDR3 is CASSSTSYNEQFF. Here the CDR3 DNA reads TGCGCCAGCAGCTCGACTTCCTACAATGAGCAGTTCTTC.

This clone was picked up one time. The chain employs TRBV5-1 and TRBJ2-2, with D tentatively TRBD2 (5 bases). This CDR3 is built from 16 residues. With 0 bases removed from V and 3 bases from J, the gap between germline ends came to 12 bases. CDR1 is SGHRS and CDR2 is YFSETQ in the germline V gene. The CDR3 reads CASSLVPGVDTGELFF. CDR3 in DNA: TGCGCCAGCAGCTTGGTGCCCGGGGTGGACACCGGGGAGCTGTTTTTT.

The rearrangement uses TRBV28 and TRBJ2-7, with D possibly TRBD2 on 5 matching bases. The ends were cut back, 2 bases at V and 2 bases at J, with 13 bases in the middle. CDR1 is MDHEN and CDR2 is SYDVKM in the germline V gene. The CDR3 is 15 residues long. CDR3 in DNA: TGTGCCAGCAGTTTAGGCCCCGGGGTTCCCTACGAGCAGTACTTC. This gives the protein CASSLGPGVPYEQYF.

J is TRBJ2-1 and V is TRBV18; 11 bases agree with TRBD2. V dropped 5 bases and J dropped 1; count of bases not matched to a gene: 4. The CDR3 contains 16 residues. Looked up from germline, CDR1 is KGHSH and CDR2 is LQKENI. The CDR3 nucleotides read TGTGCCAGCTCATCTATAGCGGGAGGGTCCTACAATGAGCAGTTCTTC. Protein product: CASSSIAGGSYNEQFF.

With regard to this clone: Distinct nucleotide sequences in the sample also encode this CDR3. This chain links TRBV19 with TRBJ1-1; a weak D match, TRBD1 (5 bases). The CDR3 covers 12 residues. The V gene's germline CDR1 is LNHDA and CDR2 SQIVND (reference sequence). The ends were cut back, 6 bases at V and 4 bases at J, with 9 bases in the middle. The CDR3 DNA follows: TGTGCCAGTAGAGATAGGGGCACTGAAGCTTTCTTT. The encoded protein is CASRDRGTEAFF.

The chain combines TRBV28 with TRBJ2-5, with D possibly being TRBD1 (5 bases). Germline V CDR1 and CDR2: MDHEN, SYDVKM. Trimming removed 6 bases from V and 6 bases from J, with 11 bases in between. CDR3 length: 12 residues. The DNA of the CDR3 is TGTGCCAGCAGCCAGGGTCGTAAGACCCAGTACTTC. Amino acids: CASSQGRKTQYF.

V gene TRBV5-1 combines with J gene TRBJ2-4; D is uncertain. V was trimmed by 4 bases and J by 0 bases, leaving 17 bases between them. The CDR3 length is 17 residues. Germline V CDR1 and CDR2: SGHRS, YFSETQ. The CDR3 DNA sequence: TGCGCCAGCAGCCTGATCGACCATTCGCTAGCCAAAAACATTCAGTACTTC. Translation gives CASSLIDHSLAKNIQYF.

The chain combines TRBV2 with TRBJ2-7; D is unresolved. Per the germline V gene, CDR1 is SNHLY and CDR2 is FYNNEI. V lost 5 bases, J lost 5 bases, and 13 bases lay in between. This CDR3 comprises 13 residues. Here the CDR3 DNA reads TGTGCCAGCAGTTCTAATGGGCTCGACGAGCAGTACTTC. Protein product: CASSSNGLDEQYF.

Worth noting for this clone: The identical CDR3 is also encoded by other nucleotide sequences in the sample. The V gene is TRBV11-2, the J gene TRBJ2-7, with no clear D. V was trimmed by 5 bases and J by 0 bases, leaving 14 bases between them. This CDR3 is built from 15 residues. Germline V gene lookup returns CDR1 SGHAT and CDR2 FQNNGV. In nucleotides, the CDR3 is TGTGCCAGCAGCCTAAGGACCTCAAGCTCCTACGAGCAGTACTTC. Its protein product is CASSLRTSSSYEQYF.

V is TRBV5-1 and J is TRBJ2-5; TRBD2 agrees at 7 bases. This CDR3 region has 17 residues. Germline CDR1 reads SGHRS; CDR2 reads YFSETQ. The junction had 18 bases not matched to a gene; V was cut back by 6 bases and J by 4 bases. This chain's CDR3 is CASIPVPGGGAGETQYF. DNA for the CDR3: TGCGCCAGCATTCCAGTTCCGGGGGGAGGAGCTGGAGAGACCCAGTACTTC.

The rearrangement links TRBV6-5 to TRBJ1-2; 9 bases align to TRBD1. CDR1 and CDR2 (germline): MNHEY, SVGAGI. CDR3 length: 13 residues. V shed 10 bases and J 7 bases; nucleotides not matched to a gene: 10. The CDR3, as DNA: TGTGCCATCGGGGGACAGGGTGGAGGTGGCTACACCTTC. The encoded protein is CAIGGQGGGGYTF.

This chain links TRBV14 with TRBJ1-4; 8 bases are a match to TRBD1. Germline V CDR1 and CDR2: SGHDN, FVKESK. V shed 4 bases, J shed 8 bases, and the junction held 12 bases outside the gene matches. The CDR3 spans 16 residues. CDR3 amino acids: CASSPTLGQGEEKLFF. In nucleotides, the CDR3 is TGTGCCAGCAGCCCGACCCTTGGACAGGGTGAAGAAAAACTGTTTTTT.

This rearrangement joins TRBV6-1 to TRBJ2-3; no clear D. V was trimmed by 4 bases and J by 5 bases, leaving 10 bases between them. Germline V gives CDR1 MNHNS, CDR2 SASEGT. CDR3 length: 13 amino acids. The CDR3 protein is CASSGTLGDTQYF. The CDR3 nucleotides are TGTGCCAGCAGTGGAACTCTGGGAGATACGCAGTATTTT.

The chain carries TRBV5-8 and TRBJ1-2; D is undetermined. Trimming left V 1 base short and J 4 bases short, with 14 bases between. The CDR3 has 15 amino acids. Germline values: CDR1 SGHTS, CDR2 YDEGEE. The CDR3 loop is CASSLYRVHRYGYTF. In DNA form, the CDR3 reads TGTGCCAGCAGCTTGTATCGGGTCCACCGCTATGGCTACACCTTC.

CDR3 loop: CASQAAGETQYF. The CDR3 DNA reads TGTGCCAGTCAAGCTGCGGGGGAGACCCAGTACTTC. J is TRBJ2-5 and V is TRBV19; possible D gene TRBD2, 6 bases. Trimming removed 8 bases from V and 5 bases from J, with 12 bases in between. Germline V lookup: CDR1 LNHDA, CDR2 SQIVND (reference sequence). There are 12 residues in the CDR3.

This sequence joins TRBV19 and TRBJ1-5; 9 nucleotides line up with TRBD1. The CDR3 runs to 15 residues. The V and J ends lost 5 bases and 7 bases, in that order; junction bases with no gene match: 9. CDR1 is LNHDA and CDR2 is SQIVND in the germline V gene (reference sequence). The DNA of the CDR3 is TGTGCCAGTAGTTTCCGGACAGGGGTGGGACAGCCCCAGCATTTT. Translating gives CASSFRTGVGQPQHF.

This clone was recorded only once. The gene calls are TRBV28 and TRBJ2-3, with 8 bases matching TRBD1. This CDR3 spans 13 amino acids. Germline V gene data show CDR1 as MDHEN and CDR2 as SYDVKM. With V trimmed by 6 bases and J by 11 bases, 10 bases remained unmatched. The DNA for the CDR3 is TGTGCCAGCAGGGGAGGACAGGGATCGGGGCAGTATTTT. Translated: CASRGGQGSGQYF.

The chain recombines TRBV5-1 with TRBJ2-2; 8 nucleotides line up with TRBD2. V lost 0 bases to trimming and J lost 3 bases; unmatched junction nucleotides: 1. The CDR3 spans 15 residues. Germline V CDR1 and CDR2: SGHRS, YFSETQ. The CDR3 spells CASSLDGRDTGELFF. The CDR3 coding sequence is TGCGCCAGCAGCTTGGACGGGAGGGACACCGGGGAGCTGTTTTTT.

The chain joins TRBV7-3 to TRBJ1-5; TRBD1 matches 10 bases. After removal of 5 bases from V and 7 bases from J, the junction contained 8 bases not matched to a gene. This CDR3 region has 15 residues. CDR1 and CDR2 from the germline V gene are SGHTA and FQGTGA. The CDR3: CASSDRQGARQPQHF. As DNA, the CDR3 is TGTGCCAGCAGCGACCGACAGGGGGCAAGGCAGCCCCAGCATTTT.

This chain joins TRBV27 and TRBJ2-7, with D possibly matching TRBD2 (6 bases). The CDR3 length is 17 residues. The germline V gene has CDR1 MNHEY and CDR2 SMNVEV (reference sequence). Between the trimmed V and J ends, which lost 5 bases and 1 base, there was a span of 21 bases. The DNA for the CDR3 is TGTGCCAGCAGTCCAAAGGCCGCGGGGCGGGGATCCTACGAGCAGTACTTC. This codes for CASSPKAAGRGSYEQYF.

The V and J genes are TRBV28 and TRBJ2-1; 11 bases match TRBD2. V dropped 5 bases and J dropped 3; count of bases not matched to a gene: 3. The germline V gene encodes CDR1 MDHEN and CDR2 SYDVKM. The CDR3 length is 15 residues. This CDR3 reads CASSRTSGGYNEQFF. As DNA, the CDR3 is TGTGCCAGCAGTCGAACTAGCGGGGGCTACAATGAGCAGTTCTTC.

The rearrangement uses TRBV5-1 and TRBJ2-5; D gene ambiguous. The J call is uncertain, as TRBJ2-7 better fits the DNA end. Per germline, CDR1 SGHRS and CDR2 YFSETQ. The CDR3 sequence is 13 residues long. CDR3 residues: CASSLGQNYEQYF. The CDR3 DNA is TGCGCCAGCAGCTTGGGGCAGAATTACGAGCAGTACTTC.